The 27 T cell receptor beta chains given below trace back to one sample, sequenced in a study of HIV-infected patients and healthy controls. All unsorted peripheral T cells were captured because whole blood was used without fractionation. Alpha and beta constant-region primers primed reverse transcription of approximately 460 ng RNA. Separate chain-specific third strand synthesis with multiplexing indices produced the alpha and beta libraries. TCRdb re-called the 5' RACE reads with MiXCR, one entry per CDR3 protein. The table records 15,000 to 17,000 distinct CDR3 sequences, 7% of them present only once. The sequenced sample was blood. The origin of the receptors is an adult in good health.

This clonotype appeared many times. The chain uses TRBV6-2 or TRBV6-3 and TRBJ2-7; D gene ambiguous. This CDR3 is built from 15 residues. The V gene lost 2 bases and the J gene lost 4 bases, with 15 bases spanning the gap. CDR1 is MNHEY and CDR2 is SVGEGT in the germline V gene. CDR3 sequence reads: CASSYAQLIPYEQYF. The CDR3 nucleotides are TGTGCCAGCAGTTACGCTCAGCTAATACCTTACGAGCAGTACTTC.

This clonotype was seen repeatedly, ten times or more. V and J are TRBV15 and TRBJ2-4, with a possible D match to TRBD2 (6 bases). This CDR3 has 13 amino acids. The germline V and J ends were trimmed by 2 bases and 7 bases, with 9 bases remaining between them. Germline V gene lookup returns CDR1 LNHNV and CDR2 YYDKDF (reference sequence). The CDR3 reads CATSRLEGNIQYF. CDR3 nucleotide sequence: TGTGCCACCAGCAGACTGGAGGGGAACATTCAGTACTTC.

This clonotype was detected ten times or more. This rearrangement joins TRBV6-2 or TRBV6-3 to TRBJ2-1; 12 positions match TRBD2. The V and J ends lost 5 bases and 2 bases, in that order; junction bases with no gene match: 4. The CDR3 runs to 16 residues. Germline V CDR1 and CDR2: MNHEY, SVGEGT. For the CDR3, the DNA is TGTGCCAGCAGTACCCGACTAGCGGGGGCCTACAATGAGCAGTTCTTC. Its translation: CASSTRLAGAYNEQFF.

This clonotype was found many times. The chain recombines TRBV9 with TRBJ2-5, with D possibly matching TRBD2 (6 bases). The V and J ends lost 4 bases and 2 bases respectively, with 12 bases between them. The CDR3 contains 14 residues. Germline values: CDR1 SGDLS, CDR2 YYNGEE. CDR3 amino acids: CASSNGGSQETQYF. The CDR3 DNA follows: TGTGCCAGCAGCAACGGGGGAAGTCAAGAGACCCAGTACTTC.

This clonotype has at least ten counts. V and J are TRBV6-6 and TRBJ2-3; 7 nucleotides match TRBD2. The CDR3 is 15 amino acids. V lost 0 bases and J lost 2; bases outside the gene matches: 2. Germline CDR1 MNHNY, CDR2 SVGAGI (reference sequence). CDR3 protein: CASSYSGLYTDTQYF. The DNA for the CDR3 is TGTGCCAGCAGTTACTCGGGACTATACACAGATACGCAGTATTTT.

This clonotype counts as medium-sized (0.01 to 0.1%). This chain uses TRBV28 with TRBJ2-3, with D possibly matching TRBD2 (7 bases). Germline V CDR1 and CDR2: MDHEN, SYDVKM. The ends were cut back, 3 bases at V and 7 bases at J, with 20 bases in the middle. This CDR3 is built from 16 residues. The CDR3, as DNA: TGTGCCAGCAGTTTCCATGGGAGGGGGGGCGGAAATACGCAGTATTTT. Its protein is CASSFHGRGGGNTQYF.

The sample holds many counts of this clonotype. This chain connects TRBV6-2 or TRBV6-3 to TRBJ1-5, with D uncertain. This CDR3 spans 15 amino acids. Trimming left V 2 bases short and J 1 base short, with 9 bases between. Germline CDR1 MNHEY, CDR2 SVGEGT. The CDR3 region has the DNA TGTGCCAGCAGTTACGCCAGTGGGAGCAATCAGCCCCAGCATTTT. As protein: CASSYASGSNQPQHF.

This clonotype appeared a single time. Just one base apart from a much larger clone, this may be a read error. The chain has TRBV7-2 and TRBJ2-1; D perhaps matches TRBD2 (6 bases). CDR3 length equals 15 residues. With 5 bases removed from V and 7 bases from J, the gap between germline ends came to 18 bases. Germline assignment: CDR1 SGHTA and CDR2 FQGNSA. DNA for the CDR3: TGTGCCAGCAGCCAGACTAGACTGCGCGTGAATGAGCAGTTCTTC. Protein sequence: CASSQTRLRVNEQFF.

This clonotype has a count of ten or more. This chain links TRBV20-1 with TRBJ1-5; D remains unclear. Germline CDR1 and CDR2: DFQATT and SNEGSKA (reference sequence). Trimming removed 0 bases from V and 5 bases from J, with 20 bases in between. The CDR3 covers 17 residues. The CDR3 DNA is TGCAGTGCTAGAGATAATGAGGGTAGGGCGTTGGATCAGCCCCAGCATTTT. It encodes CSARDNEGRALDQPQHF.

This clonotype counts as medium-sized. The chain uses TRBV9 and TRBJ1-1; 9 positions match TRBD1. Germline V gives CDR1 SGDLS, CDR2 YYNGEE. The CDR3 consists of 16 residues. V trimming: 1 base; J trimming: 1 base; junction bases outside the gene matches: 5. CDR3 sequence (DNA): TGTGCCAGCAGCGTAACAGGGGGCGGAGGGAACACTGAAGCTTTCTTT. This gives the protein CASSVTGGGGNTEAFF.

This clonotype is medium-sized within its sample. The chain carries TRBV5-5 and TRBJ1-1; no clear D gene. The CDR3 covers 11 residues. Germline CDR1 is SGHKS and CDR2 is YYEKEE (reference sequence). Trimming cost V 0 bases and J 8 bases, with 5 bases left between them. The CDR3: CASSLGVEAFF. In nucleotides, the CDR3 is TGTGCCAGCAGCTTGGGAGTGGAAGCTTTCTTT.

This clonotype was recorded many times. This chain links TRBV20-1 with TRBJ1-3; possible D gene TRBD1, 6 bases. Germline V lookup: CDR1 DFQATT, CDR2 SNEGSKA (reference sequence). V was pared by 5 bases and J by 1 base, with 9 bases between. The CDR3 loop spans 13 amino acids. The CDR3 bases are TGCAGTGCTGTAACAGGGTCTGGAAACACCATATATTTT. Protein sequence: CSAVTGSGNTIYF.

With regard to this clonotype: One base away lies a much larger clone, so this may be a sequencing read error. This chain uses TRBV10-3 with TRBJ2-1; D is ambiguous. In germline, CDR1 is ENHRY, CDR2 SYGVKD. The CDR3 is 13 amino acids. CDR3 in DNA: TGTGCCATCAGCCCCAGATCCTACAATGAGCATTTCTTC. Amino acid sequence: CAISPRSYNEHFF.

Concerning this clonotype: This may be a read error: a much more frequent sequence differs by one nucleotide. The chain links TRBV2 to TRBJ2-2; D is unclear. This CDR3 spans 15 amino acids. The ends were cut back, 6 bases at V and 6 bases at J, with 17 bases in the middle. CDR1 and CDR2 (germline): SNHLY, FYNNEI. The CDR3 bases are TGTGCCAGCAGCCCCCTTGGTTATGGGGCCGGGGAGCTGTTTTTT. It codes for CASSPLGYGAGELFF.

V and J are TRBV28 and TRBJ2-3; 9 bases line up with TRBD1. Trimming took 7 bases from V and 5 from J; bases not matched to a gene: 10. The CDR3 spans 15 residues. Germline CDR1 MDHEN, CDR2 SYDVKM. Written as DNA, the CDR3 is TGTGCCAGCATACCCGGGACAGGGAGTATAGATACGCAGTATTTT. Translation: CASIPGTGSIDTQYF.

This clonotype is medium-sized within its sample. V and J are TRBV20-1 and TRBJ2-1; D is possibly TRBD2 (6 bases). Germline CDR1 DFQATT, CDR2 SNEGSKA (reference sequence). Trimming removed 1 base from V and 6 bases from J, with 13 bases in between. The CDR3 runs 14 residues. In DNA, the CDR3 is TGCAGTGCTAGAGGAGAGCGGGCCCCCAATGAGCAGTTCTTC. It specifies CSARGERAPNEQFF.

This clonotype is medium-sized within its sample. The genes are TRBV2 and TRBJ1-5; D is perhaps TRBD1 (5 bases). The V end was cut by 4 bases, the J end by 3 bases, with 7 bases between. The length of the CDR3 is 13 residues. Germline V CDR1 and CDR2: SNHLY, FYNNEI. The CDR3 is CASSGQINQPQHF. CDR3 bases: TGTGCCAGCAGTGGACAGATCAATCAGCCCCAGCATTTT. Based on the CDR3 plus reference TRBV2 and TRBJ1-5, the full variable domain is EPEVTQTPSHQVTQMGQEVILRCVPISNHLYFYWYRQILGQKVEFLVSFYNNEISEKSEIFDDQFSVERPDGSNFTLKIRSTKLEDSAMYFCASSGQINQPQHFGDGTRLSIL.

Many counts were recorded for this clonotype. The chain employs TRBV19 and TRBJ2-1, with 8 bases identical to TRBD1. CDR3 size: 15 residues. Germline CDR1 LNHDA, CDR2 SQIVND (reference sequence). Trimming cost V 7 bases and J 9 bases; bases outside gene matches: 14. CDR3 nucleotides: TGTGCCAGTAAGACGACAGGGGTCCCTTCGGCTGAGCAGTTCTTC. This translates into CASKTTGVPSAEQFF.

In its sample, this clonotype was seen many times. V is TRBV2 and J is TRBJ1-5, with 7 bases matching TRBD1. J lost 2 bases, V lost 6 bases, and 4 bases had no gene match. This CDR3 is 14 amino acids long. The germline V gene encodes CDR1 SNHLY and CDR2 FYNNEI. DNA for the CDR3: TGTGCCAGCAGAAGACAGGGAGGCAATCAGCCCCAGCATTTT. Its protein is CASRRQGGNQPQHF.

This clonotype was recorded a few times. The chain couples TRBV4-2 to TRBJ1-1; D remains ambiguous. This CDR3 contains 16 residues. V was clipped by 5 bases and J by 1 base, with 17 bases between them. The germline CDR1 and CDR2 sequences are LGHNA and YNFKEQ. The CDR3 reads CASSYPPGPGNTEAFF. The DNA for the CDR3 is TGTGCCAGCAGCTACCCCCCCGGCCCCGGGAACACTGAAGCTTTCTTT.

A word on this clonotype: One base away lies a much larger clone, so this may be a sequencing read error. This chain uses TRBV7-2 with TRBJ1-5; D is uncertain. There are 15 residues in the CDR3. CDR1 and CDR2 (germline): SGHTA, FQGNSA. The CDR3 DNA sequence: TGTGCCAGCAGCTATAACAGTAATAGCAATCAGCCCCGGCATTTT. This codes for CASSYNSNSNQPRHF.

A few counts support this clonotype. The V and J genes are TRBV6-2 or TRBV6-3 and TRBJ2-7, with unresolved D. Germline CDR1 reads MNHEY; CDR2 reads SVGEGT. The V end was cut by 6 bases, the J end by 2 bases, with 11 bases between. The length of the CDR3 is 13 residues. The CDR3 nucleotides read TGTGCCAGCAGCCGCAATGGCCCCTACGAGCAGTACTTC. The encoded protein is CASSRNGPYEQYF.

By sample share, this clonotype is medium-sized. The chain links TRBV12-5 to TRBJ1-1; TRBD1 aligns across 7 bases. The CDR3 contains 13 residues. Germline trimming cut 8 bases from V and 5 bases from J; bases unmatched to any gene: 8. The germline gives CDR1 LGHNT, CDR2 FRNRAP. CDR3 residues: CASSGTAATEAFF. The CDR3 coding sequence is TGTGCTAGTTCAGGGACAGCCGCGACTGAAGCTTTCTTT. Drawing the rest from reference TRBV12-5 and TRBJ1-1, the complete variable domain is DARVTQTPRHKVTEMGQEVTMRCQPILGHNTVFWYRQTMMQGLELLAYFRNRAPLDDSGMPKDRFSAEMPDATLATLKIQPSEPRDSAVYFCASSGTAATEAFFGQGTRLTVV.

V usage is TRBV12-3 or TRBV12-4 and J usage is TRBJ2-2; 7 bases match TRBD2. V gave up 4 bases and J gave up 6 bases; unmatched junction bases: 8. This CDR3 region has 15 residues. The CDR3 spells CASSSGRGRAGELFF. The DNA for the CDR3 is TGTGCCAGCAGTTCAGGGAGGGGTAGGGCCGGGGAGCTGTTTTTT.

Only a few counts were recorded for this clonotype. The V gene is TRBV5-4, the J gene TRBJ2-1, with TRBD2 matching 11 bases. V lost 10 bases to trimming and J lost 8 bases; unmatched junction nucleotides: 14. Germline assignment: CDR1 SGHNT and CDR2 YYREEE (reference sequence). The CDR3 has 15 amino acids. This CDR3 reads CAGRVAGGPVDEQFF. The CDR3 nucleotides read TGTGCCGGCCGGGTAGCGGGAGGGCCAGTCGATGAGCAGTTCTTC.

This clonotype was observed many times. The rearrangement joins TRBV2 to TRBJ1-4; D is ambiguous. The V gene's germline CDR1 is SNHLY and CDR2 FYNNEI. V lost 6 bases and J 7 bases, leaving 15 bases between the germline ends. CDR3 size: 14 residues. The CDR3: CASSHDPTSEKLFF. The CDR3 DNA reads as TGTGCCAGCAGCCACGATCCGACCAGTGAAAAACTGTTTTTT.

This clonotype was seen many times. CDR3 residues: CASSLKGFSYEQYF. Written as DNA, the CDR3 is TGTGCCAGCAGCCTCAAGGGTTTTTCCTACGAGCAGTACTTC. The V and J genes are TRBV3-1 and TRBJ2-7; D is unclear. CDR3 length equals 14 residues. Deletions cut 4 bases from V and 1 base from J, with 11 bases between. CDR1 is LGHDT, CDR2 YNNKEL, per germline (reference sequence).